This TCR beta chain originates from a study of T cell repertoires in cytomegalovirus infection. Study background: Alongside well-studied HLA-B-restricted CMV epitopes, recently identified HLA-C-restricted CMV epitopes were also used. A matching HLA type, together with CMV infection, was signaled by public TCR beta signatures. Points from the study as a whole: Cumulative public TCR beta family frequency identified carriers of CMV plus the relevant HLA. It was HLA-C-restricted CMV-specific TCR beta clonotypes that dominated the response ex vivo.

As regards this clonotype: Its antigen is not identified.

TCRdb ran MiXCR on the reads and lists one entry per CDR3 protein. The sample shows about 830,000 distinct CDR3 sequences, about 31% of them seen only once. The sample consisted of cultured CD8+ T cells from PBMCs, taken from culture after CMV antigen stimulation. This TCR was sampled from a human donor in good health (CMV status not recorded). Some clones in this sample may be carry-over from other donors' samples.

In DNA, the CDR3 is TGCAGTGCTAGGGGGGGGCTAAGCAATGAGCAGTTCTTC. As protein: CSARGGLSNEQFF. The genes are TRBV20-1 and TRBJ2-1; D may be TRBD2 (7 bases). The CDR3 spans 13 residues. Trimming took 3 bases from V and 6 from J, leaving 12 bases between them. CDR1 is DFQATT, CDR2 SNEGSKA, per germline (reference sequence).